The 22 T cell receptor beta chains listed next were all sequenced from one sample in a study of OX40 agonist ivuxolimab in advanced cancers. The assay was immunoSEQ multiplex PCR, and TCRdb's table has in-frame clones only and misses some. The table lists some 94,000 clones, roughly 90% of them singletons. This material consisted of CD4+ or CD8+ T cells sorted from blood, taken in a trial of the OX40 agonist ivuxolimab. The receptor set was obtained from an adult with an advanced solid tumor such as melanoma, head and neck, liver or kidney cancer.

The gene calls are TRBV4-1 and TRBJ1-2; D remains ambiguous. CDR3 length equals 15 residues. The germline CDR1 and CDR2 sequences are MGHRA and YSYEKL. The ends were cut back, 2 bases at V and 5 bases at J, with 15 bases in the middle. CDR3: CASSQPRQPRYGYTF. CDR3 sequence (DNA): TGCGCCAGCAGCCAACCTAGGCAGCCTCGATATGGCTACACCTTC.

This chain links TRBV19 with TRBJ1-1, with TRBD1 matching 9 bases. The CDR3 covers 15 residues. Losses at the gene ends were 1 base for V and 4 bases for J; bases not matched to a gene: 4. Germline CDR1 and CDR2: LNHDA and SQIVND (reference sequence). The CDR3 protein is CASSIGWTGVTEAFF. CDR3 coding DNA: TGTGCCAGTAGTATAGGGTGGACAGGGGTCACTGAAGCTTTCTTT.

Comment on this clone: Other DNA sequences in this specimen translate into the identical CDR3. The V and J genes are TRBV7-2 and TRBJ2-3; D call uncertain. Trimming removed 5 bases from V and 0 bases from J, with 3 bases in between. This CDR3 has 12 residues. In germline, CDR1 is SGHTA, CDR2 FQGNSA. CDR3 in amino acids: CASSPSTDTQYF. The CDR3 DNA is TGTGCCAGCAGCCCGAGCACAGATACGCAGTATTTT.

The chain recombines TRBV7-2 with TRBJ2-4; 7 bases map to TRBD2. The CDR3 extends over 15 amino acids. V shed 0 bases, J shed 4 bases, and the junction held 3 bases outside the gene matches. Per germline, CDR1 SGHTA and CDR2 FQGNSA. CDR3 in DNA: TGTGCCAGCAGCTTAGCGGGTAGCGGGAAAAACATTCAGTACTTC. Protein: CASSLAGSGKNIQYF.

The chain recombines TRBV9 with TRBJ2-3, with TRBD2 matching over 9 bases. The CDR3 consists of 18 residues. The germline CDR1 and CDR2 sequences are SGDLS and YYNGEE. V shed 4 bases, J shed 0 bases, and the junction held 12 bases outside the gene matches. As DNA, the CDR3 is TGTGCCAGCAGCTACATGGGGAGACTAGCGGACAGCACAGATACGCAGTATTTT. Its translation: CASSYMGRLADSTDTQYF.

This chain connects TRBV6-1 to TRBJ1-2, with D possibly being TRBD1 (6 bases). The CDR3 loop spans 15 amino acids. Trimming removed 4 bases at V and 8 bases at J, with 20 bases between. Germline-derived CDR1 and CDR2 are MNHNS and SASEGT. The chain's CDR3 is CASSAMGGGAGGYTF. CDR3 coding DNA: TGTGCCAGCAGTGCTATGGGTGGGGGCGCGGGGGGCTACACCTTC.

V is TRBV4-3 and J is TRBJ1-5; D unresolved. The V end lost 1 base, the J end lost 0 bases, and 7 bases lay between the germline ends. CDR3 length equals 15 residues. Per germline, CDR1 LGHNA and CDR2 YSLEER. The CDR3 sequence is CASSQVQDSNQPQHF. The CDR3 region has the DNA TGCGCCAGCAGCCAAGTTCAGGATAGCAATCAGCCCCAGCATTTT.

V usage is TRBV19 and J usage is TRBJ2-1, with TRBD2 identical over 9 bases. Germline V gene data show CDR1 as LNHDA and CDR2 as SQIVND (reference sequence). This CDR3 spans 15 amino acids. The ends lost 5 bases at V and 3 bases at J; junction bases unmatched: 5. CDR3: CASSPYSGGYNEQFF. In DNA form, the CDR3 reads TGTGCCAGTAGTCCCTATAGCGGGGGCTACAATGAGCAGTTCTTC.

The rearrangement uses TRBV5-6 and TRBJ2-5; 10 nucleotides match TRBD1. The CDR3 is 16 residues long. Germline V CDR1 and CDR2: SGHDT, YYEEEE. The trim removed 0 bases at V and 4 bases at J, leaving 6 bases unmatched. The CDR3 sequence: CASSLARQGAGETQYF. The CDR3 DNA reads as TGTGCCAGCAGCTTGGCCCGACAGGGGGCGGGAGAGACCCAGTACTTC.

The sample holds one count of this clone. The J gene is TRBJ1-1, the V gene TRBV5-4; possibly TRBD1 for D (5 bases). V gave up 6 bases and J gave up 2 bases, with 14 bases separating them. Germline CDR1 and CDR2: SGHNT and YYREEE (reference sequence). This CDR3 region has 14 residues. The CDR3 DNA is TGTGCCAGCACCCAAACCGGGGCCAACACTGAAGCTTTCTTT. Amino acids: CASTQTGANTEAFF.

Only a few counts were recorded for this clone. CDR3 sequence reads: CASSRGGPGELFF. The CDR3 DNA is TGTGCCAGCAGTCGGGGGGGGCCCGGGGAGCTGTTTTTT. This rearrangement joins TRBV27 to TRBJ2-2, with 8 bases identical to TRBD2. Germline-derived CDR1 and CDR2 are MNHEY and SMNVEV (reference sequence). This CDR3 region has 13 residues. J gave up 6 bases and V 5 bases, and 2 bases lay outside the gene matches.

The chain carries TRBV4-1 and TRBJ2-7; D is undetermined. The ends were cut back, 1 base at V and 5 bases at J, with 9 bases in the middle. CDR1 MGHRA and CDR2 YSYEKL come from the germline V gene. The CDR3 is 13 amino acids. The CDR3 DNA follows: TGCGCCAGCAGCCAAGTGGGATCGGACGAGCAGTACTTC. This sequence encodes CASSQVGSDEQYF.

The chain carries TRBV6-6 and TRBJ2-3; the D gene is possibly TRBD2 (5 bases). The CDR3 covers 13 residues. Trimming shortened V by 2 bases and J by 5 bases, and 8 bases separated the two germline ends. From germline, CDR1 is MNHNY and CDR2 SVGAGI (reference sequence). The chain's CDR3 is CASSYGAGDTQYF. CDR3 DNA sequence: TGTGCCAGCAGTTACGGCGCGGGAGATACGCAGTATTTT.

The CDR3 protein is CASSYSKDTQYF. The CDR3 nucleotides are TGTGCCAGCAGTTACTCCAAGGATACGCAGTATTTT. The chain is built from TRBV6-5 and TRBJ2-3; D uncertain. V lost 0 bases and J lost 6, with 4 bases in between. This CDR3 comprises 12 residues. Germline V gene sequence: CDR1 MNHEY, CDR2 SVGAGI.

This clone was detected once. The V gene is TRBV10-2, the J gene TRBJ1-2, with a tentative D call TRBD1 (5 bases). Trimming left V 3 bases short and J 1 base short, with 12 bases between. The germline V gene encodes CDR1 WSHSY and CDR2 SAAADI. This CDR3 comprises 15 residues. The DNA for the CDR3 is TGCGCCAGCAGTGATAATAGGGGCCTTAACTATGGCTACACCTTC. Amino acids: CASSDNRGLNYGYTF.

The chain carries TRBV4-3 and TRBJ2-3; no firm D call. V was pared by 2 bases and J by 5 bases, with 17 bases between. Per the germline V gene, CDR1 is LGHNA and CDR2 is YSLEER. The length of the CDR3 is 16 residues. CDR3 protein: CASSQLRSVLKDTQYF. In DNA form, the CDR3 reads TGCGCCAGCAGCCAACTCAGGTCGGTCTTAAAAGATACGCAGTATTTT.

This chain joins TRBV6-1 and TRBJ1-3; no definite D call. Trimming stripped 3 bases from V and 4 bases from J, with 4 bases between. The germline V gene has CDR1 MNHNS and CDR2 SASEGT. This CDR3 has 12 amino acids. The CDR3 DNA is TGTGCCAGCAGTGACTGGGGAAACACCATATATTTT. Translating gives CASSDWGNTIYF.

V and J are TRBV27 and TRBJ2-7; 7 bases line up with TRBD2. With V trimmed by 5 bases and J by 0 bases, 7 bases remained unmatched. Germline loops: CDR1 MNHEY, CDR2 SMNVEV (reference sequence). This CDR3 comprises 15 residues. The CDR3 region is CASSTREDPSYEQYF. The CDR3 nucleotides read TGTGCCAGCAGTACCCGGGAGGACCCCTCCTACGAGCAGTACTTC.

This sequence joins TRBV6-5 and TRBJ1-2, with D maybe TRBD1 (5 bases). This CDR3 region has 14 residues. Germline V CDR1 and CDR2: MNHEY, SVGAGI. Trimming shortened V by 5 bases and J by 7 bases, and 17 bases separated the two germline ends. Written as DNA, the CDR3 is TGTGCCAGCAGTCGGGACCCGTACGGATCTGGCTACACCTTC. Translation: CASSRDPYGSGYTF.

CDR3 sequence reads: CASSNFKGWTEAFF. As DNA, the CDR3 is TGTGCCAGCAGCAATTTTAAGGGATGGACTGAAGCTTTCTTT. J is TRBJ1-1 and V is TRBV21-1. TRBV21-1 is noted as a pseudogene. The CDR3 is 14 residues long.

V and J are TRBV6-6 and TRBJ1-1, with D maybe TRBD1 (5 bases). CDR3 length: 15 amino acids. CDR1 and CDR2 from the germline V gene are MNHNY and SVGAGI (reference sequence). V lost 5 bases, J lost 1 base, and 14 bases lay in between. The CDR3 is CASSPERGANTEAFF. The CDR3 DNA reads TGTGCCAGCAGTCCGGAGAGAGGGGCGAACACTGAAGCTTTCTTT.

The chain has TRBV6-5 and TRBJ2-7; D might be TRBD1 (5 bases). This CDR3 has 15 residues. Per germline, CDR1 MNHEY and CDR2 SVGAGI. The V end lost 0 bases, the J end lost 2 bases, and 11 bases lay between the germline ends. This CDR3 is CASSYSAGSAYEQYF. CDR3 sequence (DNA): TGTGCCAGCAGTTACTCGGCAGGGTCAGCCTACGAGCAGTACTTC.